These T cell receptor beta chains were read from a single sample in a study of blood T cells in healthy people across ages. MiXCR was run by TCRdb on the 5' RACE reads, yielding one entry per CDR3 protein. The sample holds around 900,000 distinct CDR3 sequences; under 30% are singletons and the top ten take roughly 17%. Specimen: blood. These receptors originate from a woman aged 80 or over in good health. CDR3s include the opening cysteine and the closing phenylalanine or tryptophan. Each record gives: J gene, clone size, CDR3 length, V gene, D gene, CDR3 DNA, CDR3 protein. A D gene is named only where the DNA matches it firmly. The size entry is marked missing in some rows and otherwise reads once, few, many or a size class.

TRBJ1-4	NA	13	TRBV6-6	NA	TGTGCCAGCAGTTACTCTAGGGTCGATGGACTGTTTTTT	CASSYSRVDGLFF
TRBJ2-7	NA	17	TRBV6-6	TRBD2	TGTGCCGGCAGTTACTTTGGCGGCGGGGGGGCCAGCAATGAGCAGTACTTC	CAGSYFGGGGASNEQYF
TRBJ2-5	many	13	TRBV3-1	NA	TGTGCCAGCAGCCGGACCGGAGGGCAGACCCAGTACTTC	CASSRTGGQTQYF
TRBJ2-7	NA	14	TRBV2	NA	TGTGCCAGCAGGGACCGAAGCCCCTACAATGAGCAGTACTTC	CASRDRSPYNEQYF
TRBJ2-3	many	15	TRBV7-2	NA	TGTGCCACACGTCAAGGGCGGGCAAGCACAGATACGCAGTATTTT	CATRQGRASTDTQYF
TRBJ2-5	NA	16	TRBV3-1	NA	TGTGCCAGCAGCCAATTTCAGGAGAAGGACCTGAGGGCCCAGTACTTC	CASSQFQEKDLRAQYF
TRBJ1-1	NA	14	TRBV20-1	TRBD1	TGCAGTGCTCCCGATGACAGGGCGAACACTGAAGCTTTCTTT	CSAPDDRANTEAFF
TRBJ2-1	NA	16	TRBV4-1	NA	TGCGCCAGCAGCCAAGATAAGCAGGGGACCTACAATGAGCAGTTCTTC	CASSQDKQGTYNEQFF
TRBJ2-7	NA	16	TRBV5-1	TRBD1	TGCGCCAGCAGCTCCGCAGGGACAGCGAGCTCCTACGAGCAGTACTTC	CASSSAGTASSYEQYF
TRBJ2-1	NA	11	TRBV29-1	NA	TGCAGCGTTGAAAAGGGCGGGGAGCAGTTCTTC	CSVEKGGEQFF
TRBJ1-3	NA	15	TRBV7-2	NA	TGTGCCAGCAGCTCCCCGGGGACCCCGGGAAACACCATATATTTT	CASSSPGTPGNTIYF
TRBJ2-3	many	15	TRBV29-1	NA	TGCAGCGTTGAAAGGTCAGGGGTTAGAACAGATACGCAGTATTTT	CSVERSGVRTDTQYF
TRBJ1-5	few	16	TRBV15	TRBD1	TGTGCCACCAGCAGAGAGGACAGGGGTTACAATCAGCCCCAGCATTTT	CATSREDRGYNQPQHF
TRBJ1-1	few	13	TRBV18	NA	TGTGCCAGCTCACCACTGGCGAGGGCTGAAGCTTTCTTT	CASSPLARAEAFF
TRBJ1-4	few	14	TRBV7-2	NA	TGTGCCAGCAGCAAGGACAGCCATAATGAAAAACTGTTTTTT	CASSKDSHNEKLFF
TRBJ2-7	many	14	TRBV6-5	TRBD1	TGTGCCAGCAGTTCCTCGGACAGGGGATACGAGCAGTACTTC	CASSSSDRGYEQYF
TRBJ2-7	many	16	TRBV7-6	TRBD1	TGTGCCAGCAGCTTAGGGGCGGACAGGGGTGTCTACGAGCAGTACTTC	CASSLGADRGVYEQYF
TRBJ2-4	many	12	TRBV20-1	TRBD1	TGCAGTGCACGACAGGGGGAAAACATTCAGTACTTC	CSARQGENIQYF
TRBJ1-1	NA	16	TRBV7-2	TRBD1	TGTGCCAGCAGCCCAAGACGTAGGGGACAGGGCGAAAAAGCTTTCTTT	CASSPRRRGQGEKAFF
TRBJ2-5	few	14	TRBV7-6	NA	TGTGCCAGCAGCTTAGTACAGTCGAGAGAGACCCAGTACTTC	CASSLVQSRETQYF
TRBJ1-5	few	12	TRBV20-1	NA	TGCAGTGCTACTAAGGGCGGACAGCCCCAGCATTTT	CSATKGGQPQHF
TRBJ1-5	NA	16	TRBV2	NA	TGTGCCAGCAGTAGGCGAGGGACCTCCGACAATCAGCCCCAGCATTTT	CASSRRGTSDNQPQHF
TRBJ2-3	NA	12	TRBV7-9	NA	TGTGCCAGCAGCTTCCAGCAAGGTACGCAGTATTTT	CASSFQQGTQYF
TRBJ2-7	NA	13	TRBV12-3/TRBV12-4	NA	TGTGCCAGCAGTTCCAACAGGGTCGACGAGCAGTACTTC	CASSSNRVDEQYF
TRBJ2-7	NA	15	TRBV7-2	TRBD1	TGTGCCAGCAGCCCAGGGGGTAGGAACGGCGGCGAGCAGTACTTC	CASSPGGRNGGEQYF
TRBJ1-6	NA	15	TRBV5-4	TRBD1	TGTGCCAGCAGCGCCGGACAGGGCTATAATTCACCCCTCCACTTT	CASSAGQGYNSPLHF
TRBJ2-4	NA	14	TRBV7-2	NA	TGTGCCAGCAGCTTACTACAAGCCAAAAACATTCAGTACTTC	CASSLLQAKNIQYF